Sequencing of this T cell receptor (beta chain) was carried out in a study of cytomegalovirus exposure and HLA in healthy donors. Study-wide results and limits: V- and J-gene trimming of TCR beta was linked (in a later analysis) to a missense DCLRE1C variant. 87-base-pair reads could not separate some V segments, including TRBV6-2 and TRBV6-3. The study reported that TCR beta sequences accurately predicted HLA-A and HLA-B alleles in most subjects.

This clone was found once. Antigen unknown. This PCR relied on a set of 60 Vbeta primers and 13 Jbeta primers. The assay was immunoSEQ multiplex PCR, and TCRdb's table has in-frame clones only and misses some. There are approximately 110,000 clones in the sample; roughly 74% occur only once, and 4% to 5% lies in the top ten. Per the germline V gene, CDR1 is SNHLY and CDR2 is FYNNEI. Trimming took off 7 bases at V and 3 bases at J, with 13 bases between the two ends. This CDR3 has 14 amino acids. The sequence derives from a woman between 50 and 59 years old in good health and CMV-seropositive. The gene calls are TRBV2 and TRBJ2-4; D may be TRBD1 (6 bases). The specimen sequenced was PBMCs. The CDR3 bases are TGTGCCAGCACCACAGGGTCGGGCAAAAACATTCAGTACTTC. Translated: CASTTGSGKNIQYF. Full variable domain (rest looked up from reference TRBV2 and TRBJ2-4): EPEVTQTPSHQVTQMGQEVILRCVPISNHLYFYWYRQILGQKVEFLVSFYNNEISEKSEIFDDQFSVERPDGSNFTLKIRSTKLEDSAMYFCASTTGSGKNIQYFGAGTRLSVL.